What follows are 27 T cell receptor beta chains derived from one specimen sequenced in a study of T-cell reconstitution after alpha-beta-depleted transplantation in children. Preparing the TCRbeta library involved the use of unique molecular identifiers. TCRdb re-derived calls from the PCR reads in MiXCR, one entry per CDR3 protein. This table has just under 350,000 distinct CDR3 sequences, about 16% appearing once. The sequenced sample was PBMCs, mostly from graft donor cells, obtained 360 days after TCRalphabeta/CD19-depleted stem cell transplant. These receptor sequences come from a male patient aged 2 to 9 who had a stem cell transplant for acute lymphoblastic leukemia, so the T cells may come from the graft donor.

The table lists this clonotype with many counts. The chain is built from TRBV5-1 and TRBJ2-5, with 7 bases fitting TRBD1. The germline V gene has CDR1 SGHRS and CDR2 YFSETQ. The V gene end was trimmed by 4 bases and the J gene end by 4 bases; junction bases not matched to a gene: 10. The CDR3 runs to 15 residues. In DNA, the CDR3 is TGCGCCAGCAGCCAAAACGACAGGGTTGCAGAGACCCAGTACTTC. Residues: CASSQNDRVAETQYF. Together with reference TRBV5-1 and TRBJ2-5, the CDR3 gives the full variable domain: KAGVTQTPRYLIKTRGQQVTLSCSPISGHRSVSWYQQTPGQGLQFLFEYFSETQRNKGNFPGRFSGRQFSNSRSEMNVSTLELGDSALYLCASSQNDRVAETQYFGPGTRLLVL.

The V and J genes are TRBV6-2 or TRBV6-3 and TRBJ1-5; D is unclear. Germline loops: CDR1 MNHEY, CDR2 SVGEGT. The CDR3 length is 14 residues. With 6 bases removed from V and 5 bases from J, the gap between germline ends came to 14 bases. This CDR3 reads CASRQPGDHQPQHF. DNA of the CDR3: TGTGCCAGCAGGCAACCGGGAGATCATCAGCCCCAGCATTTT.

This clonotype occurred a few times. The V call is TRBV11-2, the J call TRBJ2-7; D call uncertain. Per germline, CDR1 SGHAT and CDR2 FQNNGV. Trimming left V 1 base short and J 2 bases short, with 9 bases between. CDR3 length: 14 residues. The CDR3 nucleotides are TGTGCCAGCAGCTTAGCACTACCCGCCTACGAGCAGTACTTC. It codes for CASSLALPAYEQYF.

This chain links TRBV9 with TRBJ2-2; D ambiguous. In germline, CDR1 is SGDLS, CDR2 YYNGEE. V lost 0 bases and J 4 bases, leaving 10 bases between the germline ends. The CDR3 covers 15 residues. CDR3 protein: CASSVDPGPTGELFF. In DNA form, the CDR3 reads TGTGCCAGCAGCGTAGACCCCGGCCCCACCGGGGAGCTGTTTTTT.

This clonotype has just a few counts. The V gene is TRBV7-9, the J gene TRBJ1-1; unclear D gene. The V end lost 2 bases, the J end lost 3 bases, and 13 bases lay between the germline ends. CDR1 is SEHNR and CDR2 is FQNEAQ in the germline V gene (reference sequence). This CDR3 is 15 amino acids long. The CDR3 DNA is TGTGCCAGCAGCTTAACTAGTAGGGCTGACACTGAAGCTTTCTTT. Its protein product is CASSLTSRADTEAFF.

This clonotype was seen more than once but under ten times. The chain combines TRBV12-3 or TRBV12-4 with TRBJ1-3; D is unclear. Trimming shortened V by 3 bases and J by 4 bases, and 10 bases separated the two germline ends. The CDR3 has 14 amino acids. The CDR3 protein is CASSFPAAGNTIYF. CDR3 DNA: TGTGCCAGCAGTTTTCCGGCGGCGGGAAACACCATATATTTT.

This chain links TRBV29-1 with TRBJ2-3; D gene unclear. CDR1 and CDR2 from the germline V gene are SQVTM and ANQGSEA. This CDR3 comprises 11 residues. The V end lost 4 bases, the J end lost 0 bases, and 2 bases lay between the germline ends. The CDR3 protein is CSVGSTDTQYF. The CDR3 nucleotides are TGCAGCGTTGGTAGCACAGATACGCAGTATTTT.

The CDR3 DNA follows: TGCGCCAGCAGCTTTCCGAGAGGCGAGCAGTTCTTC. It is translated as CASSFPRGEQFF. V and J are TRBV4-3 and TRBJ2-1; D uncertain. V was cut by 5 bases and J by 10 bases, with 12 bases left in between. The germline CDR1 and CDR2 sequences are LGHNA and YSLEER. The CDR3 is 12 residues long.

The table lists this clonotype with a few counts. V and J are TRBV4-3 and TRBJ2-7, with D maybe TRBD2 (6 bases). Trimming left V 0 bases short and J 5 bases short, with 8 bases between. Germline CDR1 LGHNA, CDR2 YSLEER. CDR3 length equals 13 residues. CDR3 residues: CASSQELADEQYF. The DNA of the CDR3 is TGCGCCAGCAGCCAAGAACTAGCAGACGAGCAGTACTTC.

This chain links TRBV7-9 with TRBJ2-1; 7 positions agree with TRBD2. CDR1 is SEHNR and CDR2 is FQNEAQ in the germline V gene (reference sequence). The J segment lost 10 bases and the V segment lost 5 bases, leaving 14 bases of the junction unmatched. The CDR3 spans 15 residues. The CDR3 DNA is TGTGCCAGCAGCCCGGGACTACTGCTGTTGGGAGAGCAGTTCTTC. Protein product: CASSPGLLLLGEQFF.

The CDR3 sequence is CASSVGDGGAKNIQYF. The CDR3 nucleotides are TGTGCCAGCAGCGTAGGAGATGGGGGGGCCAAAAACATTCAGTACTTC. The chain couples TRBV9 to TRBJ2-4; D is possibly TRBD2 (6 bases). The CDR3 extends over 16 amino acids. CDR1 and CDR2 from the germline V gene are SGDLS and YYNGEE. V lost 0 bases and J lost 1, with 11 bases in between.

Only a few counts were recorded for this clonotype. This chain links TRBV6-1 with TRBJ2-2; D possibly matches TRBD1 or TRBD2 (5 bases each). V was pared by 4 bases and J by 3 bases, with 9 bases between. CDR3 size: 14 residues. Germline values: CDR1 MNHNS, CDR2 SASEGT. The CDR3 coding sequence is TGTGCCAGCAGTGGGGGGACCTACACCGGGGAGCTGTTTTTT. Residues: CASSGGTYTGELFF.

CDR3 nucleotide sequence: TGTGCCAGCAGCAGGGGCCGATTGAAAGAGACCCAGTACTTC. This codes for CASSRGRLKETQYF. The chain uses TRBV7-6 and TRBJ2-5; possibly TRBD1 for D (5 bases). Per the germline V gene, CDR1 is SGHVS and CDR2 is FNYEAQ. The CDR3 totals 14 residues. Trimming took off 5 bases at V and 3 bases at J, with 13 bases between the two ends.

V and J are TRBV30 and TRBJ2-3; 10 bases align to TRBD2. V shed 0 bases, J shed 0 bases, and the junction held 3 bases outside the gene matches. CDR1 and CDR2 (germline): GTSNPN, SVGIG (reference sequence). The length of the CDR3 is 16 residues. The CDR3 spells CAWSVGTSASTDTQYF. The CDR3 DNA reads TGTGCCTGGAGTGTCGGGACTAGCGCCAGCACAGATACGCAGTATTTT.

The V call is TRBV12-3 or TRBV12-4, the J call TRBJ2-3; 8 bases agree with TRBD2. This CDR3 is built from 15 residues. V was clipped by 5 bases and J by 3 bases; unmatched bases: 7. The CDR3 sequence is CASSTGLGVTDTQYF. CDR3 sequence (DNA): TGTGCCAGCAGTACGGGACTAGGAGTAACAGATACGCAGTATTTT.

V and J are TRBV5-1 and TRBJ2-1, with a weak D call TRBD1 (5 bases). The CDR3 runs 14 residues. Germline-derived CDR1 and CDR2 are SGHRS and YFSETQ. The germline V and J ends were trimmed by 4 bases and 10 bases, with 18 bases remaining between them. The CDR3 loop reads CASSPGSWGAEQFF. For the CDR3, the DNA is TGCGCCAGCAGCCCCGGGTCCTGGGGCGCGGAGCAGTTCTTC.

In this sample, this clonotype turned up a few times. The chain is built from TRBV4-1 and TRBJ2-7, with 7 bases that match TRBD2. This CDR3 comprises 15 residues. Trimming took 4 bases from V and 2 from J; bases not matched to a gene: 8. Germline CDR1 reads MGHRA; CDR2 reads YSYEKL. CDR3 sequence (DNA): TGCGCCAGCAGCCCCGTGGGCGGGAGTCCCTACGAGCAGTACTTC. It encodes CASSPVGGSPYEQYF.

This clonotype was detected a few times. V is TRBV5-1 and J is TRBJ2-7; D not resolved. The germline V gene has CDR1 SGHRS and CDR2 YFSETQ. V gave up 0 bases and J gave up 3 bases, with 7 bases separating them. The CDR3 length is 13 residues. The CDR3 protein is CASSLELDYEQYF. The CDR3 DNA reads TGCGCCAGCAGCTTGGAACTGGACTACGAGCAGTACTTC. The whole variable domain, filled in from reference TRBV5-1 and TRBJ2-7, reads KAGVTQTPRYLIKTRGQQVTLSCSPISGHRSVSWYQQTPGQGLQFLFEYFSETQRNKGNFPGRFSGRQFSNSRSEMNVSTLELGDSALYLCASSLELDYEQYFGPGTRLTVT.

CDR3 coding DNA: TGTGCCAGCAGTTTCTTGACAGGGGAGGAAAAACTGTTTTTT. It is translated as CASSFLTGEEKLFF. The chain employs TRBV12-3 or TRBV12-4 and TRBJ1-4; 8 bases map to TRBD1. J gave up 8 bases and V 3 bases, and 5 bases lay outside the gene matches. The CDR3 length is 14 residues.

This clonotype was seen only once. The rearrangement joins TRBV19 to TRBJ1-1; tentatively, D is TRBD1 (5 bases). The germline V gene has CDR1 LNHDA and CDR2 SQIVND (reference sequence). The ends were cut back, 0 bases at V and 4 bases at J, with 12 bases in the middle. The CDR3 consists of 15 residues. CDR3 coding DNA: TGTGCCAGTAGTATAGATGGGACCGGGACCACTGAAGCTTTCTTT. Translation: CASSIDGTGTTEAFF.

This clonotype has at least ten counts. The J gene is TRBJ2-3, the V gene TRBV12-3 or TRBV12-4; 10 positions agree with TRBD2. The CDR3 length is 18 residues. After removal of 3 bases from V and 4 bases from J, the junction contained 13 bases not matched to a gene. The CDR3 bases are TGTGCCAGCAGTTTGTTTTCGGGGGGGCTAGCGGGAGCAGATACGCAGTATTTT. It specifies CASSLFSGGLAGADTQYF.

This clonotype was observed at least ten times. The chain links TRBV24-1 to TRBJ2-3; the D gene is possibly TRBD2 (5 bases). The CDR3 extends over 17 amino acids. Germline-derived CDR1 and CDR2 are KGHDR and SFDVKD. V was cut by 1 base and J by 3 bases, with 16 bases left in between. The CDR3 bases are TGTGCCACCAGTGATTTCGGACTCTCGGTAGAGACAGATACGCAGTATTTT. The encoded protein is CATSDFGLSVETDTQYF.

The chain combines TRBV20-1 with TRBJ1-2; TRBD1 matches at 10 bases. With V trimmed by 7 bases and J by 4 bases, 18 bases remained unmatched. Germline loops: CDR1 DFQATT, CDR2 SNEGSKA (reference sequence). This CDR3 region has 17 residues. The CDR3 loop reads CSVLNPTGGSRSYGYTF. The CDR3 nucleotides read TGCAGTGTCCTCAACCCGACAGGGGGCTCCCGAAGCTATGGCTACACCTTC.

This clonotype occurred a few times. DNA for the CDR3: TGCGCCAGCAGCCAAGGCCCTAACAGGCGGGAGCAGTACTTC. Its translation: CASSQGPNRREQYF. The genes are TRBV4-3 and TRBJ2-7; a weak D match, TRBD1 (5 bases). Germline V gene sequence: CDR1 LGHNA, CDR2 YSLEER. CDR3 length: 14 residues. Trimming shortened V by 1 base and J by 7 bases, and 14 bases separated the two germline ends.

This clonotype was recorded a few times. The chain has TRBV30 and TRBJ2-5; D possibly corresponds to TRBD1 (6 bases). CDR1 and CDR2 from the germline V gene are GTSNPN and SVGIG (reference sequence). The CDR3 loop spans 15 amino acids. V lost 0 bases and J 2 bases, leaving 13 bases between the germline ends. The chain's CDR3 is CAWSVTGRLQETQYF. Written as DNA, the CDR3 is TGTGCCTGGAGTGTAACAGGGCGACTACAAGAGACCCAGTACTTC.

This clonotype has a handful of counts. This sequence joins TRBV28 and TRBJ2-5; D call uncertain. The V and J ends lost 3 bases and 2 bases respectively, with 13 bases between them. The CDR3 totals 15 residues. Germline V gives CDR1 MDHEN, CDR2 SYDVKM. In DNA, the CDR3 is TGTGCCAGCAGTTTTGTCGCGACACCTCAAGAGACCCAGTACTTC. Translated: CASSFVATPQETQYF.

This clonotype was counted many times. V usage is TRBV4-1 and J usage is TRBJ2-7; 9 bases line up with TRBD1. The V and J ends lost 1 base and 2 bases, in that order; junction bases with no gene match: 0. This CDR3 comprises 14 residues. Per germline, CDR1 MGHRA and CDR2 YSYEKL. CDR3 loop: CASSQGQGAYEQYF. CDR3 coding DNA: TGCGCCAGCAGCCAAGGACAGGGGGCCTACGAGCAGTACTTC.